The rows below give T cell receptor beta chains drawn from one sample of a study of neurological immune-mediated disorders. A single record per CDR3 protein comes from TCRdb applying MiXCR to the 5' RACE reads. Seen here are roughly 80,000 distinct CDR3 sequences, almost 6% observed once, and the top ten hold over 6.5%. Sequences were obtained from PBMCs. The receptors stem from a woman aged 55-69 years with multiple sclerosis. The CDR3 runs from the conserved cysteine through the conserved F or W. D genes are given only for firm matches. Sizes are listed as once, few, many or a size class.

V: TRBV28
D: TRBD1
J: TRBJ2-7
size: many
DNA: TGTGCCAGCAGTTTACTGGGACAGGGGTACGAGCAGTACTTC
CDR3: CASSLLGQGYEQYF

V: TRBV9
D: NA
J: TRBJ2-3
size: many
DNA: TGTGCCAGCAGCCAGGAAGGGGGGGGTAAGATAGATACGCAGTATTTT
CDR3: CASSQEGGGKIDTQYF

V: TRBV20-1
D: TRBD1
J: TRBJ1-5
size: many
DNA: TGCAGTGCTAGACCGCAGGGGGGCGCCGGCAATCAGCCCCAGCATTTT
CDR3: CSARPQGGAGNQPQHF

V: TRBV6-1
D: NA
J: TRBJ2-5
size: many
DNA: TGTGCCAGCAGCCTTCGTGGAGGGGGGGCACAAGAGACCCAGTACTTC
CDR3: CASSLRGGGAQETQYF

V: TRBV5-1
D: NA
J: TRBJ1-1
size: many
DNA: TGCGCCAGCAGCTCGGAGCTACGGAGCACTGAAGCTTTCTTT
CDR3: CASSSELRSTEAFF

V: TRBV7-2
D: NA
J: TRBJ2-6
size: many
DNA: TGTGCCAGCAGCTTAGCGGGGACTGGGGCCAACGTCCTGACTTTC
CDR3: CASSLAGTGANVLTF

V: TRBV5-1
D: TRBD1
J: TRBJ2-3
size: many
DNA: TGCGCCAGCAGCTTTAACGGACAGGGCCCCATAGATACGCAGTATTTT
CDR3: CASSFNGQGPIDTQYF

V: TRBV5-1
D: NA
J: TRBJ1-2
size: many
DNA: TGCGCCAGCAGCCCGGAGGTTGGCTATGGCTACACCTTC
CDR3: CASSPEVGYGYTF

V: TRBV15
D: NA
J: TRBJ2-3
size: many
DNA: TGTGCCACCAGCAGAGGGGGCACAGATACGCAGTATTTT
CDR3: CATSRGGTDTQYF

V: TRBV7-2
D: TRBD2
J: TRBJ2-3
size: many
DNA: TGTGCCAGCAGCCTCGGACTAGTCGGTTGGGATACGCAGTATTTT
CDR3: CASSLGLVGWDTQYF

V: TRBV25-1
D: NA
J: TRBJ2-7
size: many
DNA: TGTGCCAGCAGGAGGGGGGAGATCTACGAGCAGTACTTC
CDR3: CASRRGEIYEQYF